Sequencing of this T cell receptor beta chain was carried out in a study of blood T cells in healthy people across ages. The CDR3 is 15 amino acids. Germline V gene data show CDR1 as DFQATT and CDR2 as SNEGSKA (reference sequence). V lost 0 bases to trimming and J lost 2 bases; unmatched junction nucleotides: 6. The authors ran a second PCR of 7 to 11 cycles using a sample-barcoded 5' primer and a J-beta primer mix. TCRdb processed the 5' RACE reads anew with MiXCR; each CDR3 protein has one entry. The data show hundreds of thousands of distinct CDR3 sequences, approximately 50% seen once. The sequencing sample was made of blood. This TCR derives from an older woman in good health. This rearrangement joins TRBV20-1 to TRBJ2-5; 7 bases line up with TRBD2. DNA for the CDR3: TGCAGTGCTAGAGATTCGCCGCGGGGGCAAGAGACCCAGTACTTC. As protein: CSARDSPRGQETQYF.